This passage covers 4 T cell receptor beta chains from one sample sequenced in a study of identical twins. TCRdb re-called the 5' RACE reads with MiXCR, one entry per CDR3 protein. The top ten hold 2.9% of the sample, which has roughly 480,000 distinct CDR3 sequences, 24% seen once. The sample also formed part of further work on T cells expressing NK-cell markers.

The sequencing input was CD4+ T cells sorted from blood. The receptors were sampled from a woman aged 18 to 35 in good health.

The CDR3 nucleotides are TGCAGTGCTAGAGGGCTAAGCTCCTACAATGAGCAGTTCTTC. Translation gives CSARGLSSYNEQFF. This chain connects TRBV20-1 to TRBJ2-1; D call uncertain. The germline V and J ends were trimmed by 1 base and 0 bases, with 7 bases remaining between them. Looked up from germline, CDR1 is DFQATT and CDR2 is SNEGSKA (reference sequence). This CDR3 has 14 residues.

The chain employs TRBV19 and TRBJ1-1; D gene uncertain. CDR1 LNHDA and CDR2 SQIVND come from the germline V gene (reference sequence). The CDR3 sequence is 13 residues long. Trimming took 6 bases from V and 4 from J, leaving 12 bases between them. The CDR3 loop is CASRVPPSTEAFF. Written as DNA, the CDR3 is TGTGCCAGTAGGGTCCCCCCTAGCACTGAAGCTTTCTTT.

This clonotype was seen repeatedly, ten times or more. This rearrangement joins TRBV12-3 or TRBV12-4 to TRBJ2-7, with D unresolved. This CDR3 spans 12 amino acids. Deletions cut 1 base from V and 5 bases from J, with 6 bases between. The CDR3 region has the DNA TGTGCCAGCAGTTTAGAGGTCCACGAGCAGTACTTC. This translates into CASSLEVHEQYF.

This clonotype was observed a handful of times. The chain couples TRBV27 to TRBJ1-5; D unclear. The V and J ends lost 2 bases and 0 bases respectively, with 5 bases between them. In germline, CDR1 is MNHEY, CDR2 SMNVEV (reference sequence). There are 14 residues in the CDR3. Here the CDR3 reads CASSLVASNQPQHF. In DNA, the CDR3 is TGTGCCAGCAGTTTAGTAGCTAGCAATCAGCCCCAGCATTTT.